A few counts support the clone carrying this T cell receptor beta chain. Its antigen is not known. Trimming left V 2 bases short and J 8 bases short, with 13 bases between. CDR3 length: 14 residues. This entry comes from a study of T cells after yellow fever vaccination. Conversion of TCR transcripts into cDNA relied on 5'RACE template switching, which added a universal primer site and UMIs. TCRdb recomputed calls from the 5' RACE reads with MiXCR, one row per CDR3 protein. The sample consists of hundreds of thousands of distinct CDR3 sequences, 12% of them appearing once. Study results and caveats: FACS-sorted repertoires could harbor abundant contaminating bulk-population clonotypes.

The sequence was obtained from a man aged 25 to 40 who received the YFV17D yellow fever vaccine. The chain employs TRBV12-3 or TRBV12-4 and TRBJ2-1; D is unclear. This sample comprised PBMCs, obtained on the day of the yellow fever booster vaccination. The CDR3 protein is CASSLRSPSDEQFF. CDR3 nucleotide sequence: TGTGCCAGCAGTTTACGGTCCCCATCTGATGAGCAGTTCTTC.